Listed below are T cell receptor beta chains from one sample, sequenced in a study of OX40 agonist ivuxolimab in advanced cancers. Assay: immunoSEQ multiplex PCR; the TCRdb copy retains only in-frame clones and omits some. This sample has about 70,000 clones, with roughly 83% found just once. This specimen consisted of CD4+ or CD8+ T cells sorted from blood, obtained in a trial of the OX40 agonist ivuxolimab. The source of these receptors is an adult with an advanced solid tumor such as melanoma, head and neck, liver or kidney cancer. The CDR3 runs from the conserved cysteine through the conserved F or W. The D gene is left open where the match is weak. Clone size, where shown, is once, few, many, or a class for clones that have expanded.

DNA: TGTGCCAGCAGTGAAAAGGGGGACAGGGGAAATTCACCCCTCCACTTT; CDR3: CASSEKGDRGNSPLHF; V: TRBV6-1; D: TRBD1; size: few; J: TRBJ1-6
DNA: TGCGCCAGCAGCCTTAACCCGGGACAGACTTACACCTTC; CDR3: CASSLNPGQTYTF; V: TRBV5-1; D: TRBD1; size: -; J: TRBJ1-2
DNA: TGTGCCAGCAGCACCCAACAGGGAATCAATGGCTACACCTTC; CDR3: CASSTQQGINGYTF; V: TRBV7-5; D: -; size: once; J: TRBJ1-2
DNA: TGTGCCAGCAGCATACGGGGGGATCAGCCCCAGCATTTT; CDR3: CASSIRGDQPQHF; V: TRBV9; D: -; size: few; J: TRBJ1-5
DNA: TGCGCCAGCAGCCTCTCAAGGTCGGGGGACACTGAAGCTTTCTTT; CDR3: CASSLSRSGDTEAFF; V: TRBV4-1; D: -; size: -; J: TRBJ1-1
DNA: TGTGCCTGGAGTGTGGGAGGGGACTCCTACGAGCAGTACTTC; CDR3: CAWSVGGDSYEQYF; V: TRBV30; D: TRBD2; size: -; J: TRBJ2-7
DNA: TGCGCCAGCAGCTTGGCGCTAGCGGGAGGGCGCGAGACCCAGTACTTC; CDR3: CASSLALAGGRETQYF; V: TRBV5-1; D: TRBD2; size: -; J: TRBJ2-5
DNA: TGCGCCAGCAGCCTATTCCCCCAGGGGGGTAGGGAGACCCAGTACTTC; CDR3: CASSLFPQGGRETQYF; V: TRBV5-1; D: -; size: -; J: TRBJ2-5
DNA: TGTGCCAGTAGTATCGTGGGAATGAACACTGAAGCTTTCTTT; CDR3: CASSIVGMNTEAFF; V: TRBV19; D: -; size: -; J: TRBJ1-1
DNA: TGTGCCAGTAGCAGGGGAGACAGGCGTGAAGCTTTCTTT; CDR3: CASSRGDRREAFF; V: TRBV19; D: -; size: -; J: TRBJ1-1
DNA: TGTGCCAGCAGCCCCGTGGGACAGGGAGGTAATTCACCCCTCCACTTT; CDR3: CASSPVGQGGNSPLHF; V: TRBV7-3; D: TRBD1; size: -; J: TRBJ1-6
DNA: TGTGCCAGCAGCTCCGGACAGGGGGAAGTGGCCAATGAGCAGTTCTTC; CDR3: CASSSGQGEVANEQFF; V: TRBV7-2; D: TRBD1; size: -; J: TRBJ2-1
DNA: TGTGCCAGCAGTTTTCAGCGGAAGGCCACAGATACGCAGTATTTT; CDR3: CASSFQRKATDTQYF; V: TRBV27; D: -; size: -; J: TRBJ2-3
DNA: TGTGCCAGCGGACAGGGGATCACCGGGGAGCTGTTTTTT; CDR3: CASGQGITGELFF; V: TRBV6-1; D: TRBD1; size: -; J: TRBJ2-2